This T cell receptor (beta chain) derives from a study of cytomegalovirus exposure and HLA in healthy donors. Study at large: The study's early data release held roughly 91 million unique TCRs from HLA-typed donors.

Researchers ran the PCR with 60 Vbeta and 13 Jbeta primers. The repertoire was sequenced with immunoSEQ multiplex PCR; TCRdb's copy has only in-frame clones and lacks some. The sample consists of roughly 120,000 clones, around 70% of them appearing once. This CDR3 is 14 amino acids long. The trim removed 5 bases at V and 4 bases at J, leaving 6 bases unmatched. Germline CDR1 reads ENHRY; CDR2 reads SYGVKD. This clone has just a few counts. The target antigen is unknown. General study points: Some segments of the V type, notably TRBV6-2 and TRBV6-3, were excluded as indistinguishable. Upon later analysis, TCR association rates were observed to vary by HLA locus, being highest for DRB1 and lowest for HLA-C. A few chains tied to CMV proved CMV antigen-specific in vitro.

The chain uses TRBV10-3 and TRBJ2-5, with 8 bases lining up with TRBD1. Sequenced input: PBMCs. The source is a woman aged 40 to 50 in good health and CMV-seronegative. CDR3 residues: CAISNGQGRETQYF. DNA for the CDR3: TGTGCCATCAGTAACGGACAGGGTCGAGAGACCCAGTACTTC.